This is a list of T cell receptor beta chains from one sample in a study of blood T cells in healthy people across ages. TCRdb fed the 5' RACE reads into MiXCR, producing one record per CDR3 protein. Altogether hundreds of thousands of distinct CDR3 sequences are present, around half being singletons, with the ten largest covering 20% to 25%. The sample consisted of blood. The source of these receptors is a man of 80 years or more in good health. Both conserved end residues are part of each CDR3. Fields, in order: J gene, clone size, V gene, D gene, CDR3 protein, CDR3 DNA. A D gene is named only where the DNA matches it firmly. The size field is filled for only some rows; it gives once, few, many or a size class.

>TRBJ1-6|.|TRBV5-1|.
CASSIGQSSYNSPLHF
TGCGCCAGCAGCATCGGACAGAGCTCCTATAATTCACCCCTCCACTTT
>TRBJ2-2|.|TRBV7-9|TRBD1
CASSRGQANTGELFF
TGTGCCAGCAGCCGGGGACAGGCGAACACCGGGGAGCTGTTTTTT
>TRBJ2-3|.|TRBV4-1|.
CATGGPDTQYF
TGCGCCACCGGGGGGCCGGATACGCAGTATTTT
>TRBJ2-2|.|TRBV4-2|.
CASSQGSSVQGRTGELFF
TGTGCCAGCAGCCAAGGTTCGAGCGTCCAAGGAAGGACCGGGGAGCTGTTTTTT
>TRBJ2-3|.|TRBV28|.
CASLWADTQYF
TGTGCCAGCCTATGGGCGGATACGCAGTATTTT
>TRBJ2-5|few|TRBV28|TRBD1
CASSSVPGQGPETQYF
TGTGCCAGCAGTTCCGTCCCGGGACAGGGACCAGAGACCCAGTACTTC
>TRBJ2-1|.|TRBV20-1|TRBD1
CSASTGQNYNEQFF
TGCAGTGCCTCGACAGGGCAAAACTACAATGAGCAGTTCTTC
>TRBJ2-5|.|TRBV7-2|.
CASSLARSGGTQYF
TGTGCCAGCAGCTTAGCGCGCTCTGGAGGGACCCAGTACTTC
>TRBJ2-1|.|TRBV3-1|.
CASSPPRSSNNEQFF
TGTGCCAGCAGCCCTCCGAGGTCCTCCAACAATGAGCAGTTCTTC
>TRBJ2-1|.|TRBV20-1|TRBD2
CSADQLAPYNEQFF
TGCAGTGCGGACCAACTAGCGCCTTACAATGAGCAGTTCTTC
>TRBJ1-3|.|TRBV6-6|.
CASLGQLSGNTIYF
TGTGCCAGCCTAGGACAGCTCTCTGGAAACACCATATATTTT
>TRBJ2-4|few|TRBV4-2|.
CASSQESTDIQYF
TGTGCCAGCAGCCAAGAATCTACGGACATTCAGTACTTC
>TRBJ2-7|many|TRBV9|TRBD2
CASSVGTSYEQYF
TGTGCCAGCAGCGTAGGGACTAGCTACGAGCAGTACTTC
>TRBJ2-7|.|TRBV6-2/TRBV6-3|TRBD1
CASRRQGGNEQYF
TGTGCCAGCAGACGACAGGGGGGCAACGAGCAGTACTTC
>TRBJ2-1|.|TRBV24-1|.
CATSDLARDPKNEQFF
TGTGCCACCAGTGACCTAGCGAGAGACCCGAAGAATGAGCAGTTCTTC
>TRBJ2-3|many|TRBV29-1|.
CSATTSTDTQYF
TGCAGCGCCACGACCAGCACAGATACGCAGTATTTT
>TRBJ2-7|.|TRBV20-1|.
CSARRVYEQYF
TGCAGTGCTAGAAGAGTCTACGAGCAGTACTTC
>TRBJ1-2|.|TRBV14|.
CASSQDHQGYYGYTF
TGTGCCAGCAGCCAAGATCATCAGGGATACTATGGCTACACCTTC
>TRBJ2-1|few|TRBV9|TRBD2
CASSSGTSVHEQFF
TGTGCCAGCAGCTCCGGGACTAGCGTGCATGAGCAGTTCTTC
>TRBJ2-6|.|TRBV9|TRBD1
CASSVGDSRSGANVLTF
TGTGCCAGCAGCGTAGGGGACAGCCGCTCTGGGGCCAACGTCCTGACTTTC
>TRBJ1-1|few|TRBV12-3/TRBV12-4|.
CASREAGFTEAFF
TGTGCCAGCAGAGAAGCAGGGTTCACTGAAGCTTTCTTT
>TRBJ2-1|few|TRBV25-1|.
CASRVGGFYNEQFF
TGTGCCAGCAGAGTAGGGGGGTTCTACAATGAGCAGTTCTTC
>TRBJ1-4|.|TRBV6-1|.
CASSDKAELEKLFF
TGTGCCAGCAGTGATAAGGCGGAGCTCGAAAAACTGTTTTTT
>TRBJ2-7|few|TRBV5-1|TRBD1
CASSLARTGLGEQYF
TGCGCCAGCAGCTTGGCTCGGACAGGCCTTGGGGAGCAGTACTTC
>TRBJ2-5|.|TRBV4-3|TRBD1
CASSQDRGPVETQYF
TGCGCCAGCAGCCAGGACAGGGGGCCGGTCGAGACCCAGTACTTC
>TRBJ2-3|few|TRBV24-1|TRBD2
CATSDSGTITDTQYF
TGTGCCACCAGTGACTCCGGGACTATCACAGATACGCAGTATTTT
>TRBJ2-7|.|TRBV20-1|.
CSATPWGPQTEQYF
TGCAGTGCTACCCCATGGGGGCCCCAGACCGAGCAGTACTTC
>TRBJ2-3|few|TRBV5-1|TRBD2
CASSLGLAGMGDTQYF
TGCGCCAGCAGCTTGGGGCTAGCGGGGATGGGGGATACGCAGTATTTT
>TRBJ2-7|.|TRBV6-2/TRBV6-3|TRBD1
CASSYTPPRTGDYEQYF
TGTGCCAGCAGTTACACCCCTCCCCGGACAGGGGATTACGAGCAGTACTTC
>TRBJ1-5|.|TRBV20-1|.
CSANGRVAQPQHF
TGCAGTGCCAATGGACGGGTCGCTCAGCCCCAGCATTTT
>TRBJ1-6|.|TRBV12-3/TRBV12-4|TRBD1
CASSLATGVNSPLHF
TGTGCCAGCAGTTTAGCGACAGGGGTTAATTCACCCCTCCACTTT
>TRBJ2-7|.|TRBV10-2|TRBD1
CAIRQGTGGPYEQYF
TGCGCCATACGGCAGGGGACAGGGGGCCCATACGAGCAGTACTTC
>TRBJ2-4|.|TRBV20-1|.
CSARGDNIQYF
TGCAGTGCTAGAGGGGACAACATTCAGTACTTC
>TRBJ2-3|.|TRBV20-1|TRBD2
CSARDQALAEATQYF
TGCAGTGCTAGAGATCAGGCACTAGCGGAGGCAACGCAGTATTTT
>TRBJ2-6|.|TRBV29-1|.
CSAYTRGFSGANVLTF
TGCAGCGCTTATACCCGGGGTTTCTCTGGGGCCAACGTCCTGACTTTC
>TRBJ2-4|.|TRBV28|.
CASSEGGAKNIQYF
TGTGCCAGCAGCGAGGGGGGGGCCAAAAACATTCAGTACTTC
>TRBJ2-1|.|TRBV7-2|.
CASSPTGFAERFF
TGTGCCAGCAGCCCCACAGGGTTCGCTGAGCGGTTCTTC